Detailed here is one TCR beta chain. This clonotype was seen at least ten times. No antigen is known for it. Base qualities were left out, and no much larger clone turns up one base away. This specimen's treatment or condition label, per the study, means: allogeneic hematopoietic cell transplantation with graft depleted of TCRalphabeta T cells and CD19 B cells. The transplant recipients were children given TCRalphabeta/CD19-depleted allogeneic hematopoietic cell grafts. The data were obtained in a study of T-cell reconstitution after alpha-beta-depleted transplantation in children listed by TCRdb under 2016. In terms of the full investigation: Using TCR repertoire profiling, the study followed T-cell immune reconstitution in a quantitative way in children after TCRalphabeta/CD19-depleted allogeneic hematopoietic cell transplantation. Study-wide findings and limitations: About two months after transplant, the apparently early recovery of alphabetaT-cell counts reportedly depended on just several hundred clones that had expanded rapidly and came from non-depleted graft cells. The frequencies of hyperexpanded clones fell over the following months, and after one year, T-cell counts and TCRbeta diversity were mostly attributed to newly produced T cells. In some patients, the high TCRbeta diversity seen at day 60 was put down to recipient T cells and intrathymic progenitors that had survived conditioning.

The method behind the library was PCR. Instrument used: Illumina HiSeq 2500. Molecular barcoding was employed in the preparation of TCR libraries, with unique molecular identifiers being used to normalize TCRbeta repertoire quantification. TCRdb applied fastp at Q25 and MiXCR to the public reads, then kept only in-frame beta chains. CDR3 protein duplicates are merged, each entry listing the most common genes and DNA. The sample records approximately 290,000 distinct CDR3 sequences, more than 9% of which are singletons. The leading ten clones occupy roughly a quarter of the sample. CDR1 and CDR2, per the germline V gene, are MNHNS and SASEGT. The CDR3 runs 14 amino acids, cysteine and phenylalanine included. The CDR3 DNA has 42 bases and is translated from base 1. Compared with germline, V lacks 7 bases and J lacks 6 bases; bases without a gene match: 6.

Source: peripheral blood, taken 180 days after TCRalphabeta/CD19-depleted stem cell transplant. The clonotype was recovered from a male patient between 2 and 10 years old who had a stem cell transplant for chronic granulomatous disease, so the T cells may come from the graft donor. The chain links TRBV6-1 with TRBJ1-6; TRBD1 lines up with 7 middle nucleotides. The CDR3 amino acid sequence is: CASTGQSSNSPLHF. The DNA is TGTGCCAGCACGGGACAGTCATCTAATTCACCCCTCCACTTT.